These 7 T cell receptor beta chains originate from one sample sequenced in a study of human T cells and chemical hapten exposure. From the RACE reads, TCRdb called clonotypes with MiXCR, one entry per CDR3 protein. The table lists roughly 200,000 distinct CDR3 sequences, approximately 20% of them singletons. The sample's time point: patch test 1, 2 weeks after DPC sensitization. Treatment: therapeutic diphenylcyclopropenone sensitization with weekly scalp DPC. The material was whole blood, obtained in connection with sensitization to the hapten diphenylcyclopropenone (DPC). The receptors were gathered from a woman in her fifties or sixties with alopecia areata. Some clones in this sample may be carry-over from other donors' samples.

This chain links TRBV7-9 with TRBJ2-7, with D perhaps TRBD1 or TRBD2 (5 bases each). Germline V gene data show CDR1 as SEHNR and CDR2 as FQNEAQ (reference sequence). Trimming took off 5 bases at V and 4 bases at J, with 15 bases between the two ends. The length of the CDR3 is 14 residues. CDR3 loop: CASSQFRDAYEQYF. The DNA of the CDR3 is TGTGCCAGCAGCCAGTTCCGGGACGCTTACGAGCAGTACTTC.

The V gene is TRBV18, the J gene TRBJ2-7, with 7 bases identical to TRBD1. V shed 4 bases and J 6 bases; nucleotides not matched to a gene: 6. CDR3 size: 13 residues. Germline V lookup: CDR1 KGHSH, CDR2 LQKENI. The CDR3 sequence is CASSLTGTGEQYF. The CDR3 nucleotides read TGTGCCAGCTCACTGACAGGGACGGGCGAGCAGTACTTC.

This clonotype was recorded many times. The rearrangement joins TRBV3-1 to TRBJ2-1; no clear D. CDR1 is LGHDT and CDR2 is YNNKEL in the germline V gene (reference sequence). This CDR3 has 13 residues. Between the trimmed V and J ends, which lost 3 bases and 0 bases, there was a span of 3 bases. The CDR3 DNA is TGTGCCAGCAGCCATGACTCCTACAATGAGCAGTTCTTC. It translates to CASSHDSYNEQFF.

This clonotype was seen more than once but under ten times. The chain combines TRBV13 with TRBJ1-2, with D maybe TRBD1 (6 bases). Trimming took 5 bases from V and 7 from J, leaving 11 bases between them. The CDR3 runs to 12 residues. Per germline, CDR1 PRHDT and CDR2 FYEKMQ (reference sequence). This CDR3 is CASSQNRAGYTF. In DNA, the CDR3 is TGTGCCAGCAGCCAAAACAGGGCTGGCTACACCTTC. The variable domain in full, with the rest retrieved from reference TRBV13 and TRBJ1-2, is AAGVIQSPRHLIKEKRETATLKCYPIPRHDTVYWYQQGPGQDPQFLISFYEKMQSDKGSIPDRFSAQQFSDYHSELNMSSLELGDSALYFCASSQNRAGYTFGSGTRLTVV.

The V gene is TRBV10-3, the J gene TRBJ2-5; no clear D. This CDR3 has 13 amino acids. The V and J ends lost 0 bases and 2 bases respectively, with 4 bases between them. Germline V gene sequence: CDR1 ENHRY, CDR2 SYGVKD. CDR3: CAISESSQETQYF. CDR3 sequence (DNA): TGTGCCATCAGTGAGTCGTCTCAAGAGACCCAGTACTTC.

V usage is TRBV30 and J usage is TRBJ2-7, with D tentatively TRBD1 or TRBD2 (6 bases each). This CDR3 comprises 15 residues. Germline loops: CDR1 GTSNPN, CDR2 SVGIG (reference sequence). Trimming pared 3 bases from V and 1 base from J, leaving 16 bases between. The DNA of the CDR3 is TGTGCCTGGAGCCTAGGGGGGAGTGAGTCCTACGAGCAGTACTTC. This translates into CAWSLGGSESYEQYF.

This clonotype has a count of ten or more. The chain has TRBV14 and TRBJ2-7, with D possibly TRBD2 on 5 matching bases. Between the trimmed V and J ends, which lost 0 bases and 2 bases, there was a span of 8 bases. This CDR3 is built from 14 residues. From germline, CDR1 is SGHDN and CDR2 FVKESK. CDR3 bases: TGTGCCAGCAGCCAAGATCGAGGGACCTACGAGCAGTACTTC. Translating it yields CASSQDRGTYEQYF.